The following is a TCR beta chain sequence with its context. What it binds is not known. V was pared by 3 bases and J by 3 bases, with 10 bases between. CDR1 and CDR2 (germline): SGHRS, YFSETQ. The CDR3 runs 14 residues. Control samples were healthy donors' buffy coats. The protocol was immunoSEQ multiplex PCR, while the TCRdb copy is restricted to in-frame clones and leaves out a portion. Of fewer than 50,000 clones in the sample, around 81% were seen once. The data derive from a study of STAT5B mutations in CD4+ large granular lymphocyte leukemia. Study-level findings and limits: About a quarter of private leukemic clonotypes occurred rarely in other patients' non-leukemic repertoires.

Sequencing was performed on CD4+ T cells from blood buffy coats. The receptor was derived from a human donor in good health. This chain uses TRBV5-1 with TRBJ2-1; D not resolved. CDR3 residues: CASSSMTGYNEQFF. CDR3 nucleotides: TGCGCCAGCAGCTCTATGACTGGCTACAATGAGCAGTTCTTC.